The 19 T cell receptor beta chains given below trace back to one sample, sequenced in a study of T cell responses to AZD1222 COVID-19 vaccine. Assay used: immunoSEQ multiplex PCR; TCRdb lists only in-frame clones, some missing. Of over 120,000 clones detected, approximately 91% appear once; the ten largest clones hold about 4.9%. The sequenced sample was peripheral blood, obtained 28 days after the second dose of the MenACWY control vaccine. Receptor source: an adult who received the MenACWY meningococcal vaccine as a control.

The J gene is TRBJ2-7, the V gene TRBV19, with TRBD1 matching over 9 bases. J gave up 4 bases and V 5 bases, and 9 bases lay outside the gene matches. This CDR3 spans 15 amino acids. Germline values: CDR1 LNHDA, CDR2 SQIVND (reference sequence). The CDR3 DNA follows: TGTGCCAGTAGTTCCACCGGGACAGGGCGATACGAGCAGTACTTC. It is translated as CASSSTGTGRYEQYF. Full variable domain (rest looked up from reference TRBV19 and TRBJ2-7): DGGITQSPKYLFRKEGQNVTLSCEQNLNHDAMYWYRQDPGQGLRLIYYSQIVNDFQKGDIAEGYSVSREKKESFPLTVTSAQKNPTAFYLCASSSTGTGRYEQYFGPGTRLTVT.

Of note for this clone: Different DNA sequences within this sample yield the same CDR3. The chain links TRBV30 to TRBJ2-7; tentative D call: TRBD2 (6 bases). The CDR3 extends over 11 amino acids. Trimming took 3 bases from V and 3 from J, leaving 6 bases between them. Germline loops: CDR1 GTSNPN, CDR2 SVGIG (reference sequence). The CDR3 reads CAWSGGYEQYF. The DNA of the CDR3 is TGTGCCTGGAGCGGGGGCTACGAGCAGTACTTC.

The rearrangement uses TRBV7-9 and TRBJ2-3; a possible D gene is TRBD1 (6 bases). The germline V gene has CDR1 SEHNR and CDR2 FQNEAQ (reference sequence). The CDR3 is made up of 13 amino acids. V was pared by 6 bases and J by 6 bases, with 13 bases between. The CDR3 protein is CASSTGHWDTQYF. CDR3 coding DNA: TGTGCCAGCAGTACAGGGCACTGGGATACGCAGTATTTT.

This clone came up a few times. V is TRBV12-5 and J is TRBJ1-2, with 12 bases matching TRBD1. Germline loops: CDR1 LGHNT, CDR2 FRNRAP. V shed 7 bases, J shed 7 bases, and the junction held 7 bases outside the gene matches. The CDR3 runs 14 residues. CDR3 sequence (DNA): TGTGCTAGTGATGCCGGGACAGGGGGCTTTGGCTACACCTTC. This encodes CASDAGTGGFGYTF.

The chain carries TRBV27 and TRBJ1-1; D ambiguous. From germline, CDR1 is MNHEY and CDR2 SMNVEV (reference sequence). CDR3 length equals 12 residues. V dropped 5 bases and J dropped 6 bases, with 10 bases sitting between them. The CDR3 coding sequence is TGTGCCAGCAGTGATAGTGTAGCTGAAGCTTTCTTT. This codes for CASSDSVAEAFF.

This clone was seen once. The gene calls are TRBV7-9 and TRBJ2-1; 7 nucleotides agree with TRBD2. Germline trimming cut 3 bases from V and 3 bases from J; bases unmatched to any gene: 5. The length of the CDR3 is 15 residues. Germline lookup yields CDR1 SEHNR and CDR2 FQNEAQ (reference sequence). Written as DNA, the CDR3 is TGTGCCAGCAGCTTGAGCGGGGCACGCTACAATGAGCAGTTCTTC. This sequence encodes CASSLSGARYNEQFF.

The chain is built from TRBV7-2 and TRBJ2-7; TRBD2 aligns across 16 bases. Germline CDR1 is SGHTA and CDR2 is FQGNSA. CDR3 length equals 17 residues. The V and J ends lost 5 bases and 7 bases, in that order; junction bases with no gene match: 11. The CDR3 spells CASSPGLAGGITWEQYF. CDR3 in DNA: TGTGCCAGCAGCCCGGGACTAGCGGGGGGGATAACCTGGGAGCAGTACTTC.

DNA for the CDR3: TGTGCCAGCAGTTACTCCACGCTCTACGAGCAGTACTTC. It specifies CASSYSTLYEQYF. The gene calls are TRBV6-5 and TRBJ2-7; D remains ambiguous. Germline values: CDR1 MNHEY, CDR2 SVGAGI. The germline V and J ends were trimmed by 0 bases and 3 bases, with 6 bases remaining between them. This CDR3 is 13 amino acids long.

This clone occurred a few times. This CDR3 reads CASSSPSSGLAVSYEQYF. CDR3 coding DNA: TGTGCCAGCAGTTCCCCAAGCTCCGGACTAGCGGTATCCTACGAGCAGTACTTC. The V gene is TRBV28, the J gene TRBJ2-7; the match to TRBD2 covers 10 bases. The CDR3 spans 18 residues. J was trimmed by 1 base and V by 4 bases; bases with no gene match: 13. Looked up from germline, CDR1 is MDHEN and CDR2 is SYDVKM.

The table lists this clone with a few counts. The rearrangement joins TRBV6-5 to TRBJ1-1; D unclear. Trimming stripped 0 bases from V and 1 base from J, with 9 bases between. Looked up from germline, CDR1 is MNHEY and CDR2 is SVGAGI. This CDR3 has 15 residues. The CDR3 spells CASSYSAQPNTEAFF. The CDR3 coding sequence is TGTGCCAGCAGTTACTCGGCGCAGCCGAACACTGAAGCTTTCTTT.

V is TRBV5-1 and J is TRBJ1-5; D unresolved. The CDR3 is made up of 14 amino acids. The V end was cut by 0 bases, the J end by 7 bases, with 11 bases between. Germline V gene lookup returns CDR1 SGHRS and CDR2 YFSETQ. The CDR3 sequence: CASSLGVSGQPQHF. Here the CDR3 DNA reads TGCGCCAGCAGCTTGGGAGTTTCCGGCCAGCCCCAGCATTTT.

This chain joins TRBV27 and TRBJ2-3; D is possibly TRBD1 or TRBD2 (5 bases each). The CDR3 consists of 15 residues. CDR1 and CDR2 from the germline V gene are MNHEY and SMNVEV (reference sequence). With 4 bases removed from V and 5 bases from J, the gap between germline ends came to 16 bases. CDR3 residues: CASSSRDEARDTQYF. The CDR3 nucleotides are TGTGCCAGCAGTTCCCGGGACGAGGCGAGAGATACGCAGTATTTT.

Only one count was recorded for this clone. The chain combines TRBV5-6 with TRBJ2-7, with D possibly being TRBD1 (6 bases). The CDR3 runs 13 residues. Trimming stripped 3 bases from V and 3 bases from J, with 10 bases between. Germline assignment: CDR1 SGHDT and CDR2 YYEEEE. CDR3 sequence (DNA): TGTGCCAGCAGCTACAGGGCTATCTACGAGCAGTACTTC. Amino acid sequence: CASSYRAIYEQYF. Variable domain in full (rest from reference TRBV5-6 and TRBJ2-7): DAGVTQSPTHLIKTRGQQVTLRCSPKSGHDTVSWYQQALGQGPQFIFQYYEEEERQRGNFPDRFSGHQFPNYSSELNVNALLLGDSALYLCASSYRAIYEQYFGPGTRLTVT.

This chain joins TRBV12-3 or TRBV12-4 and TRBJ1-1; D remains unclear. Trimming stripped 6 bases from V and 4 bases from J, with 12 bases between. CDR3 size: 13 residues. CDR3 bases: TGTGCCAGCAGATTTACAGTGTCCACTGAAGCTTTCTTT. Amino acid sequence: CASRFTVSTEAFF.

The chain carries TRBV7-2 and TRBJ1-6; unclear D gene. V lost 5 bases to trimming and J lost 6 bases, with 14 bases between them. Germline CDR1 reads SGHTA; CDR2 reads FQGNSA. This CDR3 comprises 15 residues. For the CDR3, the DNA is TGTGCCAGCAGCCTGTTGGCCAGATCTAATTCACCCCTCCACTTT. Protein: CASSLLARSNSPLHF.

This chain connects TRBV18 to TRBJ1-3; D is ambiguous. V was shortened by 3 bases and J by 0 bases, with 9 bases between the two germline ends. From germline, CDR1 is KGHSH and CDR2 LQKENI. The CDR3 is 15 residues long. This CDR3 is CASSPVGLSGNTIYF. CDR3 coding DNA: TGTGCCAGCTCACCCGTTGGCCTCTCTGGAAACACCATATATTTT.

The rearrangement joins TRBV4-3 to TRBJ2-3; maybe TRBD1 (6 bases). Deletions cut 0 bases from V and 10 bases from J, with 20 bases between. CDR1 and CDR2 (germline): LGHNA, YSLEER. The CDR3 has 16 amino acids. CDR3 sequence (DNA): TGCGCCAGCAGCCAAGATCCCGGACCAAACCCAGGGGCGCAGTATTTT. The encoded protein is CASSQDPGPNPGAQYF.

The chain links TRBV7-3 to TRBJ2-1; D is ambiguous. This CDR3 spans 12 amino acids. CDR1 and CDR2 from the germline V gene are SGHTA and FQGTGA. V dropped 4 bases and J dropped 6 bases, with 7 bases sitting between them. CDR3 sequence (DNA): TGTGCCAGCAGCTACCACAGCAATGAGCAGTTCTTC. This gives the protein CASSYHSNEQFF.

This chain uses TRBV28 with TRBJ2-3, with a tentative D call TRBD1 (6 bases). Germline V gene sequence: CDR1 MDHEN, CDR2 SYDVKM. V dropped 2 bases and J dropped 6 bases, with 24 bases sitting between them. This CDR3 has 18 amino acids. This CDR3 is CASSLTTPRDIVQDTQYF. CDR3 DNA sequence: TGTGCCAGCAGTTTAACGACCCCCCGGGACATAGTACAGGATACGCAGTATTTT.